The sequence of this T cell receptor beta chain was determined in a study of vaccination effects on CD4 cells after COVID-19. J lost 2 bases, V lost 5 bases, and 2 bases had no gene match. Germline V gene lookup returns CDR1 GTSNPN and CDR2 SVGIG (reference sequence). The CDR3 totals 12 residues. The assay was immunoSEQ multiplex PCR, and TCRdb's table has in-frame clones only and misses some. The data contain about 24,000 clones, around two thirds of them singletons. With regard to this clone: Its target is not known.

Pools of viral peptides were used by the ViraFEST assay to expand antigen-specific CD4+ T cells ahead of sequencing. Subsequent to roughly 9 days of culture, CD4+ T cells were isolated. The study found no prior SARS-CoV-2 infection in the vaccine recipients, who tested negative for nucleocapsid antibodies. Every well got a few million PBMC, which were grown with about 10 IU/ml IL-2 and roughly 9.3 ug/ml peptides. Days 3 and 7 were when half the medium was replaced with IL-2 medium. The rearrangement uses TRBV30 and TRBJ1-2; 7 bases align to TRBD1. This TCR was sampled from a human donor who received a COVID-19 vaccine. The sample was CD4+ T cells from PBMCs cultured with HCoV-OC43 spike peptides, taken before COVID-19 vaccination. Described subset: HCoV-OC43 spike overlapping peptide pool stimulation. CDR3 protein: CAWSTGNYGYTF. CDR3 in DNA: TGTGCCTGGTCGACAGGGAACTATGGCTACACCTTC.